Here is one T cell receptor beta chain with its context. These data are taken from a study of blood T cell repertoires in COVID-19. Across the whole study: Sites in the United States, Italy and Spain provided acute and convalescent COVID-19 samples.

Data came from immunoSEQ multiplex PCR; TCRdb stores just in-frame clones and leaves some out. The sample lists tens of thousands of clones, roughly four fifths seen once, with 20% in the top ten. Trimming pared 2 bases from V and 3 bases from J, leaving 7 bases between. The germline V gene has CDR1 ENHRY and CDR2 SYGVKD. This CDR3 has 14 amino acids. The receptor was derived from a woman in her 70s with acute or convalescent COVID-19. Sequenced material: peripheral blood. V gene TRBV10-3 combines with J gene TRBJ1-4; D might be TRBD1 (6 bases). The CDR3 DNA sequence: TGTGCCATCAGTGAGACAGGGCCTAATGAAAAACTGTTTTTT. It translates to CAISETGPNEKLFF.